A selection of T cell receptor beta chains follows, all from one sample in a study of blood T cell repertoires in COVID-19. Produced via immunoSEQ multiplex PCR; TCRdb's table is partial and in-frame only. The repertoire holds approximately 140,000 clones, roughly nine tenths seen once, with 13% in the top ten. The material sequenced was peripheral blood. The origin of the receptors is a man aged 18 to 35 with COVID-19, enrolled during active disease. CDR3s include the opening cysteine and the closing phenylalanine or tryptophan. Fields, in order: V gene, CDR3 protein.

>TRBV15
CATSRDAGTTPYEQYF
>TRBV10-3
CAIDLGRTSGRAEDEQYF
>TRBV2
CASSGQGPDTGELFF
>TRBV11-2
CASSLAGYEQYF
>TRBV7-2
CASSPGLAGEGREQYF
>TRBV15
CATSRDLSDREADTQYF
>TRBV9
CASSGQGWEGYTF
>TRBV9
CASSPNPGERGNEQFF
>TRBV18
CASSLRDRYSNQPQHF
>TRBV2
CASSDVTAYEQYF